Shown below are 29 T cell receptor beta chains from a single sample sequenced in a study of blood T cells in healthy people across ages. Alongside a J-beta primer mix, a sample-barcoded 5' primer served in a second PCR lasting 7 to 11 cycles. TCRdb recomputed calls from the 5' RACE reads with MiXCR, one row per CDR3 protein. The sample shows hundreds of thousands of distinct CDR3 sequences, under 25% of them seen only once. The sequencing sample was made of blood. Source of these receptors: a man between 70 and 80 years old in good health.

V and J are TRBV7-8 and TRBJ2-3; TRBD2 matches at 9 bases. The CDR3 loop spans 16 amino acids. In germline, CDR1 is SGHVS, CDR2 FQNEAQ. The V gene end was trimmed by 7 bases and the J gene end by 2 bases; junction bases not matched to a gene: 10. The CDR3 nucleotides read TGTGCCAGCATTGACCTAGCGGGAAAGGCCACAGATACGCAGTATTTT. It codes for CASIDLAGKATDTQYF.

This rearrangement joins TRBV11-2 to TRBJ2-5; the D is unclear. The length of the CDR3 is 15 residues. V was shortened by 5 bases and J by 1 base, with 14 bases between the two germline ends. Per the germline V gene, CDR1 is SGHAT and CDR2 is FQNNGV. CDR3 loop: CASSIRGDTQETQYF. The DNA for the CDR3 is TGTGCCAGCAGCATCCGCGGCGACACCCAAGAGACCCAGTACTTC.

In its sample, this clonotype was seen a few times. CDR3 in DNA: TGCAGTGCTAGCGCAGGGCTAACCTTCAATGAGCAGTTCTTC. This codes for CSASAGLTFNEQFF. The chain is built from TRBV20-1 and TRBJ2-5; D perhaps matches TRBD1 (5 bases). The J call may be mistaken, given a closer DNA end match to TRBJ2-1. The CDR3 totals 14 residues. CDR1 and CDR2 from the germline V gene are DFQATT and SNEGSKA (reference sequence).

This clonotype was counted a few times. This sequence joins TRBV2 and TRBJ2-5, with 9 bases lining up with TRBD2. The CDR3 is made up of 14 amino acids. The germline gives CDR1 SNHLY, CDR2 FYNNEI. The V segment lost 4 bases and the J segment 4 bases; nucleotides outside the gene matches: 4. The CDR3 region has the DNA TGTGCCAGCAGTGGTGGGACTAGCATAGAGACCCAGTACTTC. This sequence encodes CASSGGTSIETQYF.

This clonotype was detected a few times. Given the absence of the conserved phenylalanine or tryptophan at the CDR3 end, a read error is likely. The V call is TRBV20-1, the J call TRBJ2-3; 13 bases map to TRBD2. The CDR3 sequence is 17 residues long. The V and J ends lost 4 bases and 4 bases, in that order; junction bases with no gene match: 11. Germline V CDR1 and CDR2: DFQATT, SNEGSKA (reference sequence). The CDR3 region has the DNA TGCAGTGCTATACTAGCGGGAGGGCTTGAAGTAGCAGATACGCAGTATCTT. This codes for CSAILAGGLEVADTQYL.

The chain carries TRBV28 and TRBJ1-1; D is uncertain. CDR3 length: 13 residues. V dropped 8 bases and J dropped 5 bases, with 15 bases sitting between them. The germline V gene encodes CDR1 MDHEN and CDR2 SYDVKM. CDR3 sequence: CASRLPVVTEAFF. Here the CDR3 DNA reads TGTGCCAGCCGACTGCCGGTGGTTACTGAAGCTTTCTTT. Full variable domain (missing parts from reference TRBV28 and TRBJ1-1): DVKVTQSSRYLVKRTGEKVFLECVQDMDHENMFWYRQDPGLGLRLIYFSYDVKMKEKGDIPEGYSVSREKKERFSLILESASTNQTSMYLCASRLPVVTEAFFGQGTRLTVV.

This clonotype was observed a handful of times. Since a much larger clone is just one base distant, this may be a read error. The chain uses TRBV7-2 and TRBJ2-5; D perhaps matches TRBD1 (6 bases). Judging by the DNA end, TRBJ2-1 fits better; the J call may be wrong. The germline V gene has CDR1 SGHTA and CDR2 FQGNSA. This CDR3 has 14 amino acids. Written as DNA, the CDR3 is TGTGCCAGCAGGTCGGACAGTGCTAGTAATGAGCAGTTCTTC. Encoded protein: CASRSDSASNEQFF.

The chain has TRBV18 and TRBJ2-7, with D perhaps matching TRBD1 (6 bases). The CDR3 is 14 residues long. Trimming took off 0 bases at V and 3 bases at J, with 9 bases between the two ends. Germline lookup yields CDR1 KGHSH and CDR2 LQKENI. The CDR3 here is CASSPPGHNYEQYF. The CDR3 DNA sequence: TGTGCCAGCTCACCACCGGGACATAACTACGAGCAGTACTTC.

Here the CDR3 reads CASSLAHQGGKLFF. The CDR3, as DNA: TGTGCCAGCAGTTTGGCCCACCAGGGAGGGAAGCTGTTTTTT. The genes are TRBV12-3 or TRBV12-4 and TRBJ2-2; TRBD2 matches at 7 bases. This CDR3 has 14 residues. V lost 3 bases, J lost 12 bases, and 10 bases stayed unmatched.

The chain links TRBV2 to TRBJ2-7; no reliable D call. The CDR3 loop spans 14 amino acids. Trimming took 1 base from V and 3 from J, leaving 10 bases between them. Germline-derived CDR1 and CDR2 are SNHLY and FYNNEI. CDR3 protein: CASSEDSWGYEQYF. The CDR3 DNA follows: TGTGCCAGCAGTGAAGACAGTTGGGGCTACGAGCAGTACTTC.

This clonotype was recorded a few times. The CDR3 protein is CASSQGYGANVLTF. CDR3 DNA: TGTGCCAGCAGCCAGGGGTACGGGGCCAACGTCCTGACTTTC. V and J are TRBV3-1 and TRBJ2-6; D is undetermined. Trimming left V 3 bases short and J 4 bases short, with 7 bases between. In germline, CDR1 is LGHDT, CDR2 YNNKEL (reference sequence). The length of the CDR3 is 14 residues.

This chain uses TRBV6-1 with TRBJ2-5; D gene ambiguous. The closer fit of TRBJ2-7 to the DNA end suggests the J call may be wrong. Per the germline V gene, CDR1 is MNHNS and CDR2 is SASEGT. The CDR3 sequence is 17 residues long. Written as DNA, the CDR3 is TGTGCCAGCAGTGAAGGTCCACCGGTTGGGCAGCCCTACGAGCAGTACTTC. Protein sequence: CASSEGPPVGQPYEQYF.

The CDR3 sequence: CSAQGDNEKLFF. The CDR3 DNA is TGCAGTGCACAGGGAGATAATGAAAAACTGTTTTTT. V is TRBV20-1 and J is TRBJ1-4, with D possibly being TRBD1 (6 bases). The germline V and J ends were trimmed by 6 bases and 4 bases, with 9 bases remaining between them. Per the germline V gene, CDR1 is DFQATT and CDR2 is SNEGSKA (reference sequence). CDR3 length equals 12 residues.

The chain uses TRBV20-1 and TRBJ2-5; D may be TRBD1 (6 bases). Germline assignment: CDR1 DFQATT and CDR2 SNEGSKA (reference sequence). The CDR3 spans 12 residues. Trimming pared 5 bases from V and 0 bases from J, leaving 7 bases between. Written as DNA, the CDR3 is TGCAGTGCTGGACAGTACCAAGAGACCCAGTACTTC. It encodes CSAGQYQETQYF.

In its sample, this clonotype was seen a few times. The rearrangement links TRBV14 to TRBJ2-7, with 12 bases aligning to TRBD1. The germline gives CDR1 SGHDN, CDR2 FVKESK. V trimming: 2 bases; J trimming: 5 bases; junction bases outside the gene matches: 7. This CDR3 spans 16 amino acids. Here the CDR3 DNA reads TGTGCCAGCAGCCAACTCGGGGACAGGGGGCTTAACGAGCAGTACTTC. It codes for CASSQLGDRGLNEQYF.

This clonotype has just a few counts. The chain has TRBV4-3 and TRBJ2-5; 10 bases are shared with TRBD2. The CDR3 is 17 residues long. Trimming removed 1 base from V and 3 bases from J; junction bases left unmatched: 8. Germline-derived CDR1 and CDR2 are LGHNA and YSLEER. CDR3 in amino acids: CASSQAPSGSGEETQYF. The CDR3 DNA is TGCGCCAGCAGCCAAGCTCCTAGCGGGAGTGGAGAAGAGACCCAGTACTTC.

This clonotype was recorded a few times. The chain is built from TRBV2 and TRBJ1-5; D perhaps matches TRBD1 (5 bases). The ends were cut back, 5 bases at V and 0 bases at J, with 11 bases in the middle. The CDR3 has 15 amino acids. CDR1 and CDR2 from the germline V gene are SNHLY and FYNNEI. DNA of the CDR3: TGTGCCAGCAGTTTGGACACTAATAGCAATCAGCCCCAGCATTTT. It codes for CASSLDTNSNQPQHF. The complete variable domain, with remaining parts taken from reference TRBV2 and TRBJ1-5, reads EPEVTQTPSHQVTQMGQEVILRCVPISNHLYFYWYRQILGQKVEFLVSFYNNEISEKSEIFDDQFSVERPDGSNFTLKIRSTKLEDSAMYFCASSLDTNSNQPQHFGDGTRLSIL.

This rearrangement joins TRBV20-1 to TRBJ1-1, with D possibly matching TRBD1 (6 bases). Germline CDR1 and CDR2: DFQATT and SNEGSKA (reference sequence). V lost 0 bases, J lost 0 bases, and 11 bases lay in between. The CDR3 contains 15 residues. CDR3 in amino acids: CSAREGAVMNTEAFF. The CDR3 DNA sequence: TGCAGTGCTAGAGAGGGGGCAGTCATGAACACTGAAGCTTTCTTT.

A few counts support this clonotype. J is TRBJ2-7 and V is TRBV20-1, with D tentatively TRBD1 (6 bases). The V and J ends lost 6 bases and 4 bases respectively, with 19 bases between them. CDR3 length equals 14 residues. Germline V gives CDR1 DFQATT, CDR2 SNEGSKA (reference sequence). This chain's CDR3 is CSAERWDTLYEQYF. The CDR3 DNA reads TGCAGTGCCGAAAGATGGGACACCTTATACGAGCAGTACTTC.

This clonotype was detected many times. V is TRBV6-6 and J is TRBJ2-3; 13 nucleotides align to TRBD2. With V trimmed by 5 bases and J by 8 bases, 7 bases remained unmatched. Germline CDR1 is MNHNY and CDR2 is SVGAGI (reference sequence). The CDR3 consists of 15 residues. The CDR3: CASSPGTSGKGTQYF. CDR3 DNA sequence: TGTGCCAGCAGTCCCGGGACTAGCGGGAAGGGTACGCAGTATTTT.

This chain connects TRBV4-3 to TRBJ1-2; maybe TRBD1 (5 bases). The CDR3 consists of 14 residues. Germline V gene sequence: CDR1 LGHNA, CDR2 YSLEER. The germline V and J ends were trimmed by 1 base and 4 bases, with 10 bases remaining between them. This CDR3 is CASSQGDSPYGYTF. DNA of the CDR3: TGCGCCAGCAGCCAAGGAGACAGCCCCTATGGCTACACCTTC.

The V gene is TRBV28, the J gene TRBJ2-1, with 13 bases lining up with TRBD2. With V trimmed by 5 bases and J by 8 bases, 9 bases remained unmatched. The CDR3 loop spans 16 amino acids. Germline loops: CDR1 MDHEN, CDR2 SYDVKM. The CDR3 bases are TGTGCCAGCAGTGCCCCGACTAGCGGGAGGATGGATGAGCAGTTCTTC. Its protein product is CASSAPTSGRMDEQFF.

The chain links TRBV27 to TRBJ2-2; possibly TRBD2 for D (6 bases). Germline V gives CDR1 MNHEY, CDR2 SMNVEV (reference sequence). This CDR3 has 16 residues. The ends were cut back, 8 bases at V and 2 bases at J, with 18 bases in the middle. This CDR3 reads CASRQFLGLNTGELFF. The CDR3 DNA is TGTGCCAGCCGACAGTTTTTGGGACTTAACACCGGGGAGCTGTTTTTT.

The rearrangement links TRBV6-5 to TRBJ2-7, with a weak D call TRBD1 (6 bases). Trimming took 7 bases from V and 2 from J, leaving 12 bases between them. The germline V gene has CDR1 MNHEY and CDR2 SVGAGI. The CDR3 is 13 amino acids. The CDR3 region is CASTRGTPYEQYF. CDR3 bases: TGTGCCAGCACCAGAGGGACACCCTACGAGCAGTACTTC.

The V call is TRBV7-9, the J call TRBJ2-7; maybe TRBD2 (6 bases). The CDR3 extends over 15 amino acids. CDR1 and CDR2 (germline): SEHNR, FQNEAQ (reference sequence). Deletions cut 8 bases from V and 5 bases from J, with 22 bases between. CDR3 sequence (DNA): TGTGCCAGCGCCCTGGCCGTCGGACTATCCCACGAGCAGTACTTC. Amino acids: CASALAVGLSHEQYF. The full variable domain, its missing parts supplied by reference TRBV7-9 and TRBJ2-7, is DTGVSQNPRHKITKRGQNVTFRCDPISEHNRLYWYRQTLGQGPEFLTYFQNEAQLEKSRLLSDRFSAERPKGSFSTLEIQRTEQGDSAMYLCASALAVGLSHEQYFGPGTRLTVT.

This clonotype has a handful of counts. The chain links TRBV20-1 to TRBJ1-5; D not certain. CDR1 is DFQATT and CDR2 is SNEGSKA in the germline V gene (reference sequence). The CDR3 has 13 residues. Trimming took off 3 bases at V and 4 bases at J, with 10 bases between the two ends. In DNA form, the CDR3 reads TGCAGTGCTAGTTCTACAGCGAATCAGCCCCAGCATTTT. This translates into CSASSTANQPQHF.

There are a few counts of this clonotype. This chain uses TRBV5-1 with TRBJ1-2; the D is unclear. The germline V gene has CDR1 SGHRS and CDR2 YFSETQ. This CDR3 has 15 amino acids. Deletions cut 5 bases from V and 2 bases from J, with 16 bases between. The CDR3 DNA sequence: TGCGCCAGCAGACGATGGACGGAATACAACTATGGCTACACCTTC. It specifies CASRRWTEYNYGYTF. Full variable domain (remainder filled in from reference TRBV5-1 and TRBJ1-2): KAGVTQTPRYLIKTRGQQVTLSCSPISGHRSVSWYQQTPGQGLQFLFEYFSETQRNKGNFPGRFSGRQFSNSRSEMNVSTLELGDSALYLCASRRWTEYNYGYTFGSGTRLTVV.

This clonotype has at least ten counts. The J gene is TRBJ2-3, the V gene TRBV5-1, with 13 bases lining up with TRBD2. CDR1 and CDR2 from the germline V gene are SGHRS and YFSETQ. There are 16 residues in the CDR3. V dropped 3 bases and J dropped 3; count of bases not matched to a gene: 4. DNA for the CDR3: TGCGCCAGCAGCTCCGGGACTAGCGGGATAACAGATACGCAGTATTTT. This translates into CASSSGTSGITDTQYF. Looking up the rest from reference TRBV5-1 and TRBJ2-3 gives the full variable domain: KAGVTQTPRYLIKTRGQQVTLSCSPISGHRSVSWYQQTPGQGLQFLFEYFSETQRNKGNFPGRFSGRQFSNSRSEMNVSTLELGDSALYLCASSSGTSGITDTQYFGPGTRLTVL.

Remarks on this clonotype: The CDR3 ends on some other residue instead of the conserved phenylalanine or tryptophan, so this is likely a read error. This sequence joins TRBV12-3 or TRBV12-4 and TRBJ2-3; 9 bases agree with TRBD2. This CDR3 comprises 16 residues. V gave up 4 bases and J gave up 2 bases; unmatched junction bases: 7. The CDR3 DNA sequence: TGTGCCAGCAGTTCCGTAGCGGGAGTGATCACAGATACGCAGTATTCC. Translation gives CASSSVAGVITDTQYS.